This T cell receptor (beta chain) was documented in a study of T cell responses to AZD1222 COVID-19 vaccine. Whole-study context: Pooling was applied to second doses at about 4 or about 12 weeks.

Repertoires were generated with immunoSEQ multiplex PCR, while TCRdb's copy carries only in-frame clones and drops some. Counted here are more than 90,000 clones, roughly nine tenths occurring once; the ten biggest clones make up approximately 15%. With respect to this clone: Antigen unknown.

Study-wide results and caveats: An increase in Spike-specific TCR breadth and depth was observed after two AZD1222 doses. White British people made up most donors, females outnumbered males, and clonal diversity was possibly underestimated.

The TCR was taken from an adult in good health. This material consisted of peripheral blood, taken on day 0 of AZD1222 vaccination.

The CDR3 bases are TGCGCCAGCAGCTTGTCAGGGCCCGGGGAGCTGTTTTTT. Residues: CASSLSGPGELFF. The V gene is TRBV5-1, the J gene TRBJ2-2, with a possible D match to TRBD1 (5 bases). This CDR3 is built from 13 residues. V was clipped by 1 base and J by 6 bases, with 7 bases between them. Looked up from germline, CDR1 is SGHRS and CDR2 is YFSETQ.